The T cell receptor beta chain under discussion was sequenced for a study of metastatic and nonmetastatic thyroid tumors. Whole-study context: Where malignant and benign thyroid patients were concerned, repertoires were compared across blood and tumor or nodule tissue.

All patients were treatment-naive before thyroid surgery. With V trimmed by 1 base and J by 5 bases, 5 bases remained unmatched. The CDR3 sequence is 15 residues long. CDR1 and CDR2 (germline): SGHRS, YFSETQ. Source study methods: Built for papillary thyroid cancer, a distant-metastasis classifier drew on CDR3 differences across clinicopathological groups. With MiXCR, TCRdb reprocessed the PCR reads. The V and J calls reflect TCRdb's pipeline rather than the authors' work. The table includes 25,000 to 35,000 clones, around 15% detected once. This clone was seen repeatedly, ten times or more. As yet, its antigen is unknown. Study-level results: Compared with benign nodules, malignant thyroid tumors were reported to have significantly higher TCR beta diversity in both blood and tumor.

The TCR was taken from a female donor with papillary thyroid cancer or a benign thyroid nodule (not recorded which). Some clones in this sample may be carry-over from other donors' samples. The chain links TRBV5-1 to TRBJ2-2; 7 bases align to TRBD1. The specimen sequenced was blood. The CDR3 spells CASSLMTGITGELFF. The CDR3 bases are TGCGCCAGCAGCTTGATGACAGGGATTACCGGGGAGCTGTTTTTT.